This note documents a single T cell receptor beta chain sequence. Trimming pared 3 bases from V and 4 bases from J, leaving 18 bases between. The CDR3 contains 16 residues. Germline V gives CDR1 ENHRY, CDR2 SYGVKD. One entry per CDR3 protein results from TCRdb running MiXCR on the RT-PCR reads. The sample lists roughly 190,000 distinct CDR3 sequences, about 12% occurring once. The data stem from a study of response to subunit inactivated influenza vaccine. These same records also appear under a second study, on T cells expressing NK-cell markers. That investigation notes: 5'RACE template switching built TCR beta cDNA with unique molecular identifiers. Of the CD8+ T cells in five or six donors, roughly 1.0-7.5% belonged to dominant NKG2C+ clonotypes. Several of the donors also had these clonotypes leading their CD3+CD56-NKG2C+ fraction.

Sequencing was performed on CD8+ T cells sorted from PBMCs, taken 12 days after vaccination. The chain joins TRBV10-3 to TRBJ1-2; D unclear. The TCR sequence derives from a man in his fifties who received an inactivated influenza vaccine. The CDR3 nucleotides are TGTGCCATCAGTGAACCCGACACGGCCATGACCTATGGCTACACCTTC. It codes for CAISEPDTAMTYGYTF.